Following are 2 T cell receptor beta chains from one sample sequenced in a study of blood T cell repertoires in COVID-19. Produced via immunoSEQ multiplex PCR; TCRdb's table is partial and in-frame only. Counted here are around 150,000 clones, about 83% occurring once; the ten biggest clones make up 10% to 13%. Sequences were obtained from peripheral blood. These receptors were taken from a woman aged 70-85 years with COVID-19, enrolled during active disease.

The CDR3 here is CASRGTGGEETQYF. The CDR3 DNA reads TGTGCCAGCAGGGGGACAGGGGGCGAGGAGACCCAGTACTTC. The V call is TRBV2, the J call TRBJ2-5; TRBD1 matches 12 bases. The CDR3 extends over 14 amino acids. Trimming removed 6 bases from V and 5 bases from J; junction bases left unmatched: 4. The germline gives CDR1 SNHLY, CDR2 FYNNEI.

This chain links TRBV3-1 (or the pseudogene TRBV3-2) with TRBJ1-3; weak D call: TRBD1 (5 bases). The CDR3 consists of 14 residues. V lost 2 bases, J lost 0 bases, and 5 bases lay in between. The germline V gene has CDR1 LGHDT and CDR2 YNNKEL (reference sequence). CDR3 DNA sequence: TGTGCCAGCAGCCAAAGGGGCTCTGGAAACACCATATATTTT. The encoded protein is CASSQRGSGNTIYF.